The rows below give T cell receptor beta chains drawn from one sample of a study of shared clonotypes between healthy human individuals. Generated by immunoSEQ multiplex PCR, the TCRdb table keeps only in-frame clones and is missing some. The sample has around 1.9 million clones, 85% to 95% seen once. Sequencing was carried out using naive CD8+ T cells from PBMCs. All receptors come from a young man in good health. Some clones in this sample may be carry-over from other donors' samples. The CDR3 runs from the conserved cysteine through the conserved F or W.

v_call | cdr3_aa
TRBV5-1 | CASSLQGTHYVEQYF
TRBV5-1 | CASSLGYGGSSYEQYF
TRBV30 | CAWGVTAYNEQFF
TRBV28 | CACTVYRAQNEQFF
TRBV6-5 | CASSYSAGFYEQYF
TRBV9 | CASSTKTGGPPDTQYF
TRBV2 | CASSVQDLRGEQYF
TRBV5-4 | CASSPDRAGGGYTF
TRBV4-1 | CASSQGQGRNGNTEAFF
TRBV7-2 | CASSLGQGAFYEQYF
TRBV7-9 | CASSSPNQPQHF
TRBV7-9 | CASSLSKGQGNTGELFF
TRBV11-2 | CASSTGTRLTYEQYF
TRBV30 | CAWSPGTGRNIQYF
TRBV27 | CASRHAAGAYEQYF
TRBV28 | CASSLVGEGSTDTQYF
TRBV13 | CASSPPLFTEAFF
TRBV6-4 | CASSVIAGDRELFF
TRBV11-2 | CASSPTGGTEAFF
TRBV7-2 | CASSRAGLAGGETQYF
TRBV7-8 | CASSSKPGLAYQYF
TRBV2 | CASSESGRSYEQYF
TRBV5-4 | CASSFLGPYNEQFF
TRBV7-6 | CASSLGTGTSPNTGELFF
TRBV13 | CASSFGRFNEKLFF
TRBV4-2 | CASSPPGREGLIDTQYF
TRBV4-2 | CASSQSWQNLTYEQYF
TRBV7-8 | CASSLIRGNTGELFF
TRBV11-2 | CASSPGAYEQYF
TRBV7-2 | CASSQGTSVYNEQFF
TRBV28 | CASNRANYEQYF
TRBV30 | CAWSVSIGGNTEAFF
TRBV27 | CASSTPPGQGKLFF
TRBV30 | CAWSDGQNSPLHF
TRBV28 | CASSSPVGQWSDEQYF
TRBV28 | CASRSIDIYNEQFF
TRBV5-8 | CASSLGGIFGYTF
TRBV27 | CASSLSIGLAGDNEQFF
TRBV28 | CASSRGQAYGGYTF
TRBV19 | CASSSRASVEPQHF
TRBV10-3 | CAIRESQGTEAFF
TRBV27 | CASSFLGRSNEKLFF
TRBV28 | CASSLGKTGELFF
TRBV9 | CASSGRLAGSYNEQFF
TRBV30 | CAGNLRDTHNQETQYF
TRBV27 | CASSPTTGTLPLETQYF
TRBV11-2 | CASSRTVPTDTQYF
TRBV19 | CASSIDRGAGQPQHF
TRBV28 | CASSSLGEDTEAFF
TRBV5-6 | CASSDGTSGTYEQYF